These 28 T cell receptor beta chains share one sample of origin, sequenced in a study of T cells after yellow fever vaccination. Each CDR3 protein gets one entry after TCRdb re-called the 5' RACE reads with MiXCR. The sample gives hundreds of thousands of distinct CDR3 sequences, less than 20% of which show up once; 17% is in the top ten. The material was PBMCs, obtained more than 4 days after the first yellow fever vaccination. The source is a young man who received the YFV17D yellow fever vaccine.

V usage is TRBV11-2 and J usage is TRBJ2-5, with TRBD2 identical over 8 bases. This CDR3 has 15 residues. The V segment lost 5 bases and the J segment 9 bases; nucleotides outside the gene matches: 14. CDR1 and CDR2 (germline): SGHAT, FQNNGV. The CDR3 DNA is TGTGCCAGCAGCGAAACGACTAGCGCCGGGGGGGCCCAGTACTTC. Translating it yields CASSETTSAGGAQYF.

The chain employs TRBV6-5 and TRBJ1-2; 10 bases are shared with TRBD1. Germline-derived CDR1 and CDR2 are MNHEY and SVGAGI. This CDR3 has 14 amino acids. The V segment lost 4 bases and the J segment 6 bases; nucleotides outside the gene matches: 5. The CDR3 reads CASSSDRGSHGYTF. CDR3 nucleotide sequence: TGTGCCAGCAGTTCGGACAGGGGGTCTCATGGCTACACCTTC.

This clonotype was seen a handful of times. This rearrangement joins TRBV5-4 to TRBJ1-3; 7 bases map to TRBD1. V was pared by 4 bases and J by 4 bases, with 2 bases of the junction left unmatched. Germline CDR1 reads SGHNT; CDR2 reads YYREEE (reference sequence). The CDR3 loop spans 13 amino acids. CDR3 loop: CASSTTGGNTIYF. CDR3 sequence (DNA): TGTGCCAGCAGCACGACAGGGGGAAACACCATATATTTT.

The chain uses TRBV5-1 and TRBJ1-1; 7 bases align to TRBD1. This CDR3 region has 15 residues. Germline V gene lookup returns CDR1 SGHRS and CDR2 YFSETQ. V lost 5 bases and J lost 1; bases outside the gene matches: 8. CDR3 nucleotide sequence: TGCGCCAGCAGGGAGACAGGGAAGGGGAACACTGAAGCTTTCTTT. Its translation is CASRETGKGNTEAFF.

The sample holds a few counts of this clonotype. The genes are TRBV4-3 and TRBJ1-4; D is perhaps TRBD1 (6 bases). The CDR3 sequence is 18 residues long. In germline, CDR1 is LGHNA, CDR2 YSLEER. Trimming removed 0 bases at V and 5 bases at J, with 19 bases between. CDR3 nucleotides: TGCGCCAGCAGCCAAGACCCCTGGCAGGGGAGGGTCAATGAAAAACTGTTTTTT. This encodes CASSQDPWQGRVNEKLFF.

The gene calls are TRBV6-4 and TRBJ1-5; unclear D gene. The V and J ends lost 4 bases and 2 bases respectively, with 24 bases between them. Per the germline V gene, CDR1 is MRHNA and CDR2 is SNTAGT. The CDR3 extends over 19 amino acids. In DNA, the CDR3 is TGTGCCAGCAGTGCCTACGAATACGGGAGCGGCGACGGCAATCAGCCCCAGCATTTT. It translates to CASSAYEYGSGDGNQPQHF.

This clonotype showed up just a few times. The chain carries TRBV20-1 and TRBJ2-4, with D perhaps matching TRBD2 (5 bases). The V gene lost 3 bases and the J gene lost 0 bases, with 9 bases spanning the gap. Germline V gives CDR1 DFQATT, CDR2 SNEGSKA (reference sequence). This CDR3 region has 14 residues. This chain's CDR3 is CSASGDPAKNIQYF. DNA of the CDR3: TGCAGTGCTAGCGGGGATCCAGCCAAAAACATTCAGTACTTC.

V and J are TRBV6-1 and TRBJ2-5; D remains ambiguous. The CDR3 is made up of 13 amino acids. Germline V CDR1 and CDR2: MNHNS, SASEGT. The germline V and J ends were trimmed by 5 bases and 5 bases, with 12 bases remaining between them. The CDR3 protein is CASSRTTRETQYF. The CDR3 coding sequence is TGTGCCAGCAGTCGCACGACCCGGGAGACCCAGTACTTC.

This clonotype was counted a few times. This chain links TRBV3-1 with TRBJ2-1; 7 bases map to TRBD2. Germline V gene sequence: CDR1 LGHDT, CDR2 YNNKEL (reference sequence). The CDR3 contains 13 residues. V was clipped by 4 bases and J by 9 bases; unmatched bases: 6. CDR3 region: CASSRGEGSEQFF. The CDR3 region has the DNA TGTGCCAGCAGCCGGGGGGAGGGGAGTGAGCAGTTCTTC.

This clonotype was seen only a few times. The chain employs TRBV27 and TRBJ2-7; unclear D gene. Trimming shortened V by 6 bases and J by 2 bases, and 14 bases separated the two germline ends. Per germline, CDR1 MNHEY and CDR2 SMNVEV (reference sequence). This CDR3 is 14 amino acids long. The CDR3 nucleotides are TGTGCCAGCAGGACGACTGGATCAACCTACGAGCAGTACTTC. It yields the protein CASRTTGSTYEQYF.

This chain connects TRBV7-9 to TRBJ2-7, with a possible D match to TRBD2 (5 bases). The CDR3 totals 13 residues. Trimming removed 5 bases from V and 6 bases from J, with 14 bases in between. Per germline, CDR1 SEHNR and CDR2 FQNEAQ (reference sequence). CDR3 sequence (DNA): TGTGCCAGCAGCCTAGACGGTAGCGTCGAGCAGTACTTC. It is translated as CASSLDGSVEQYF. The whole variable domain, remainder taken from reference TRBV7-9 and TRBJ2-7, is DTGVSQNPRHKITKRGQNVTFRCDPISEHNRLYWYRQTLGQGPEFLTYFQNEAQLEKSRLLSDRFSAERPKGSFSTLEIQRTEQGDSAMYLCASSLDGSVEQYFGPGTRLTVT.

The chain links TRBV7-9 to TRBJ2-3; D call uncertain. Germline V CDR1 and CDR2: SEHNR, FQNEAQ (reference sequence). V lost 0 bases and J 4 bases, leaving 5 bases between the germline ends. This CDR3 is built from 13 residues. The DNA of the CDR3 is TGTGCCAGCAGCTTAGCCTCTGCAGATACGCAGTATTTT. Translated: CASSLASADTQYF.

This clonotype was picked up a small number of times. This chain links TRBV7-2 with TRBJ1-4, with D maybe TRBD1 (5 bases). V was shortened by 5 bases and J by 8 bases, with 18 bases between the two germline ends. This CDR3 contains 15 residues. Germline CDR1 is SGHTA and CDR2 is FQGNSA. In nucleotides, the CDR3 is TGTGCCAGCAGCCCCCGGGGCGCAATGACAGAAAAACTGTTTTTT. Translated, it gives CASSPRGAMTEKLFF.

This clonotype appeared a few times. The chain links TRBV5-1 to TRBJ2-5, with D possibly being TRBD1 or TRBD2 (6 bases each). In germline, CDR1 is SGHRS, CDR2 YFSETQ. The ends were cut back, 1 base at V and 2 bases at J, with 15 bases in the middle. The CDR3 is 16 residues long. This CDR3 reads CASSLIRGLLQETQYF. The CDR3 DNA is TGCGCCAGCAGCTTGATCCGGGGGCTACTTCAAGAGACCCAGTACTTC.

This clonotype was counted a few times. This chain joins TRBV20-1 and TRBJ1-1; D gene uncertain. CDR3 length: 11 amino acids. The V gene's germline CDR1 is DFQATT and CDR2 SNEGSKA (reference sequence). CDR3 nucleotide sequence: TGCATTCCGAAACCGACCTCTGAAGCTTTCTTT. Translating gives CIPKPTSEAFF.

This clonotype was seen only a few times. The chain has TRBV7-2 and TRBJ2-3; weak D call: TRBD2 (6 bases). The CDR3 contains 16 residues. Germline CDR1 and CDR2: SGHTA and FQGNSA. V was clipped by 4 bases and J by 2 bases, with 16 bases between them. The chain's CDR3 is CASSSGSAGHTDTQYF. Written as DNA, the CDR3 is TGTGCCAGCAGCTCAGGGTCTGCGGGGCACACAGATACGCAGTATTTT.

This clonotype was seen more than once but under ten times. The chain carries TRBV6-2 or TRBV6-3 and TRBJ2-7; D gene unclear. Germline V gene sequence: CDR1 MNHEY, CDR2 SVGEGT. V shed 2 bases and J shed 3 bases, with 2 bases lying between them. The CDR3 extends over 11 amino acids. CDR3: CASSYVYEQYF. The CDR3 DNA reads as TGTGCCAGCAGTTACGTCTACGAGCAGTACTTC.

The V gene is TRBV12-3 or TRBV12-4, the J gene TRBJ2-1, with D tentatively TRBD1 (6 bases). The CDR3 runs to 14 residues. V was shortened by 5 bases and J by 5 bases, with 13 bases between the two germline ends. As DNA, the CDR3 is TGTGCCAGCAGTAACCGGGACACGGACAATGAGCAGTTCTTC. This codes for CASSNRDTDNEQFF.

This clonotype was detected only a few times. V and J are TRBV19 and TRBJ1-5, with 8 bases fitting TRBD1. Per germline, CDR1 LNHDA and CDR2 SQIVND (reference sequence). The J segment lost 0 bases and the V segment lost 5 bases, leaving 6 bases of the junction unmatched. The CDR3 covers 16 residues. The chain's CDR3 is CASSGTGANSNQPQHF. In DNA, the CDR3 is TGTGCCAGTAGTGGGACAGGAGCAAATAGCAATCAGCCCCAGCATTTT.

The chain recombines TRBV5-1 with TRBJ2-5; the D is unclear. The germline V gene has CDR1 SGHRS and CDR2 YFSETQ. Trimming took off 0 bases at V and 2 bases at J, with 8 bases between the two ends. The CDR3 has 14 amino acids. The CDR3 sequence: CASSLVATQETQYF. The CDR3 DNA sequence: TGCGCCAGCAGCTTGGTGGCTACGCAAGAGACCCAGTACTTC.

The chain combines TRBV4-1 with TRBJ2-6; 7 bases agree with TRBD2. Trimming at V came to 2 bases and at J to 2 bases, leaving 3 bases not matched to a gene. Germline V gene sequence: CDR1 MGHRA, CDR2 YSYEKL. The CDR3 has 16 residues. The DNA for the CDR3 is TGCGCCAGCAGCCAACGTCTAGCGGCTGGGGCCAACGTCCTGACTTTC. Its translation is CASSQRLAAGANVLTF.

The chain is built from TRBV7-2 and TRBJ2-6; 9 bases match TRBD1. V lost 6 bases and J lost 0; bases outside the gene matches: 6. The CDR3 runs 17 residues. Germline values: CDR1 SGHTA, CDR2 FQGNSA. This CDR3 reads CASSRDRVFSGANVLTF. CDR3 bases: TGTGCCAGCAGTCGGGACAGGGTTTTCTCTGGGGCCAACGTCCTGACTTTC.

Points on this clonotype: It may be a read error: a sequence one base away is much more abundant. DNA of the CDR3: TGTGCCAGCAGCCGAAACCCCAAGGGCCTCTCTGGAAACACCACATATTTT. This sequence encodes CASSRNPKGLSGNTTYF. The chain combines TRBV11-2 with TRBJ1-3, with no clear D. Germline values: CDR1 SGHAT, CDR2 FQNNGV. The CDR3 runs to 17 residues.

This clonotype was picked up a small number of times. The rearrangement joins TRBV5-5 to TRBJ2-7, with TRBD1 matching 11 bases. The germline CDR1 and CDR2 sequences are SGHKS and YYEKEE (reference sequence). CDR3 length equals 14 residues. Germline trimming cut 5 bases from V and 12 bases from J; bases unmatched to any gene: 13. This CDR3 reads CASSQSLGTGGTYF. DNA for the CDR3: TGTGCCAGCAGTCAATCCCTCGGGACAGGGGGTACGTACTTC.

This clonotype was observed a few times. The chain recombines TRBV5-1 with TRBJ1-3; the D is unclear. Deletions cut 0 bases from V and 0 bases from J, with 7 bases between. Germline lookup yields CDR1 SGHRS and CDR2 YFSETQ. The CDR3 contains 15 residues. CDR3 sequence: CASSLGPNSGNTIYF. CDR3 DNA sequence: TGCGCCAGCAGCTTGGGTCCGAACTCTGGAAACACCATATATTTT.

The chain combines TRBV7-9 with TRBJ2-2; no firm D call. Trimming took off 3 bases at V and 10 bases at J, with 3 bases between the two ends. The germline V gene encodes CDR1 SEHNR and CDR2 FQNEAQ (reference sequence). The CDR3 length is 10 residues. The CDR3 DNA is TGTGCCAGCAGCTTTGAGGAGCTGTTTTTT. Its protein product is CASSFEELFF.

This clonotype was seen at least ten times. The chain has TRBV19 and TRBJ1-1; no definite D call. This CDR3 has 13 residues. Germline lookup yields CDR1 LNHDA and CDR2 SQIVND (reference sequence). CDR3 nucleotide sequence: TGTGGCTCTACCTTCCGGTTGAACACTGAAGCTTTCTTT. As protein: CGSTFRLNTEAFF.

The V call is TRBV5-6, the J call TRBJ2-1; D call uncertain. The CDR3 runs 13 residues. The V end lost 0 bases, the J end lost 6 bases, and 7 bases lay between the germline ends. In germline, CDR1 is SGHDT, CDR2 YYEEEE. CDR3 loop: CASSLAFGNEQFF. The DNA for the CDR3 is TGTGCCAGCAGCTTGGCCTTTGGCAATGAGCAGTTCTTC.